Listed here are 12 T cell receptor beta chains from one sample, sequenced in a study of regulatory T cells in long-lasting Graves disease. Stated time point: newly diagnosed GD, antithyroid drugs for less than 3 months. PBMC-extracted RNA yielded the TCR library. Building the TCR beta libraries relied on iRepertoire HTBI primers, and CDR3 regions underwent Arm-PCR. TCRdb reprocessed the multiplex PCR reads with MiXCR, giving one entry per CDR3 protein. This table has about 430,000 distinct CDR3 sequences, around 16% appearing once. The data were also submitted as part of a second study, on T cells in Graves' hyperthyroidism and ophthalmopathy.

This sample comprised peripheral blood mononuclear cells (PBMCs), obtained at new diagnosis, from a patient treated with antithyroid drugs. Every receptor here comes from a woman in her forties with Graves disease.

This clonotype has at least ten counts. The chain employs TRBV12-3 or TRBV12-4 and TRBJ2-7, with unresolved D. There are 13 residues in the CDR3. Trimming stripped 6 bases from V and 0 bases from J, with 9 bases between. The chain's CDR3 is CASSLYDSYEQYF. The CDR3, as DNA: TGTGCCAGCAGCTTGTATGACTCCTACGAGCAGTACTTC.

There are a few counts of this clonotype. The V and J genes are TRBV5-5 and TRBJ1-1; D remains ambiguous. CDR1 and CDR2 (germline): SGHKS, YYEKEE (reference sequence). The V gene lost 0 bases and the J gene lost 1 base, with 10 bases spanning the gap. The CDR3 has 15 amino acids. CDR3 in DNA: TGTGCCAGCAGCTTGGAGCCCCGCGGGAACACTGAAGCTTTCTTT. Translated, it gives CASSLEPRGNTEAFF.

In the case of this clonotype: A read error is possible here, since a much larger clone lies one base away. This sequence joins TRBV24-1 and TRBJ2-2, with TRBD1 as a possible D gene (6 bases). V gave up 4 bases and J gave up 3 bases, with 14 bases separating them. This CDR3 comprises 16 residues. Germline CDR1 is KGHDR and CDR2 is SFDVKD. CDR3 DNA: TGTGCCACCAGTGAAACAGGGTATGTGGACACCGGGGAGCTGTTTTTT. It encodes CATSETGYVDTGELFF.

This clonotype was counted between two and nine times. The rearrangement joins TRBV20-1 to TRBJ2-1, with a weak D call TRBD2 (5 bases). There are 15 residues in the CDR3. The germline V gene has CDR1 DFQATT and CDR2 SNEGSKA (reference sequence). Trimming stripped 0 bases from V and 7 bases from J, with 16 bases between. CDR3 nucleotides: TGCAGTGCTAGAGATAGGAGGCTAGCTAGTAATGAGCAGTTCTTC. Protein product: CSARDRRLASNEQFF.

This clonotype has just a few counts. The chain links TRBV30 to TRBJ2-4; 10 positions match TRBD2. V was pared by 2 bases and J by 3 bases, with 7 bases of the junction left unmatched. This CDR3 contains 16 residues. Looked up from germline, CDR1 is GTSNPN and CDR2 is SVGIG (reference sequence). The CDR3 loop is CAWSTSGKGGKNIQYF. DNA of the CDR3: TGTGCCTGGAGTACTAGCGGGAAGGGGGGCAAAAACATTCAGTACTTC.

This clonotype has a count of ten or more. The V call is TRBV7-3, the J call TRBJ2-7; 8 bases are shared with TRBD1. Germline CDR1 SGHTA, CDR2 FQGTGA. Germline trimming cut 1 base from V and 0 bases from J; bases unmatched to any gene: 14. The CDR3 totals 19 residues. The CDR3 nucleotides read TGTGCCAGCAGCTTAATTGGAAGGACAGGGCAAAAGTTCTCCTACGAGCAGTACTTC. It encodes CASSLIGRTGQKFSYEQYF.

To note about this clonotype: A junction end diverges from the germline sequence, so it may reflect a read error. V and J are TRBV6-1 and TRBJ2-1; tentative D call: TRBD1 (5 bases). The CDR3 loop spans 14 amino acids. CDR1 MNHNS and CDR2 SASEGT come from the germline V gene. The CDR3 is CAGSRQQLNNEQFF. Here the CDR3 DNA reads TGTGCCGGCAGCAGACAGCAGCTTAACAATGAGCAGTTCTTC.

The sample holds many counts of this clonotype. The chain employs TRBV2 and TRBJ2-7; 12 bases line up with TRBD2. Trimming took 6 bases from V and 5 from J; bases not matched to a gene: 8. This CDR3 is built from 15 residues. Germline CDR1 is SNHLY and CDR2 is FYNNEI. The CDR3 DNA reads as TGTGCCAGCAGATCCGGACTAGCGGGATTCCACGAGCAGTACTTC. Protein product: CASRSGLAGFHEQYF.

Many counts were recorded for this clonotype. The chain carries TRBV7-9 and TRBJ2-1; D is ambiguous. Germline V gene data show CDR1 as SEHNR and CDR2 as FQNEAQ (reference sequence). Deletions cut 1 base from V and 6 bases from J, with 7 bases between. The CDR3 has 13 residues. CDR3 bases: TGTGCCAGCAGCTTAGAGTCGTCCAATGAGCAGTTCTTC. Encoded protein: CASSLESSNEQFF. The full variable domain, completed using reference TRBV7-9 and TRBJ2-1, is DTGVSQNPRHKITKRGQNVTFRCDPISEHNRLYWYRQTLGQGPEFLTYFQNEAQLEKSRLLSDRFSAERPKGSFSTLEIQRTEQGDSAMYLCASSLESSNEQFFGPGTRLTVL.

This clonotype was observed many times. The CDR3, as DNA: TGTGCCAGCAGTGATTTTGTGCAGGGCGGCGAGCAGTACTTC. Its protein product is CASSDFVQGGEQYF. The chain couples TRBV2 to TRBJ2-7; tentative D call: TRBD1 (5 bases). V gave up 3 bases and J gave up 6 bases, with 15 bases separating them. The CDR3 has 14 residues. CDR1 is SNHLY, CDR2 FYNNEI, per germline.

This chain links TRBV9 with TRBJ1-1; unclear D gene. This CDR3 is built from 14 residues. V shed 2 bases and J shed 1 base, with 9 bases lying between them. Germline CDR1 reads SGDLS; CDR2 reads YYNGEE. The CDR3 loop is CASSVGLANTEAFF. In nucleotides, the CDR3 is TGTGCCAGCAGCGTCGGACTAGCGAACACTGAAGCTTTCTTT.

The chain couples TRBV3-1 to TRBJ1-6, with 8 bases identical to TRBD1. V gave up 4 bases and J gave up 9 bases; unmatched junction bases: 5. The germline V gene has CDR1 LGHDT and CDR2 YNNKEL (reference sequence). The CDR3 covers 14 residues. The CDR3 sequence is CASSRQGNGSPLHF. In DNA, the CDR3 is TGTGCCAGCAGCCGACAGGGGAACGGTTCACCCCTCCACTTT.